Presented here are 9 T cell receptor beta chains from one specimen sequenced in a study of blood T cell dynamics during melanoma immunotherapy. The data were produced by immunoSEQ multiplex PCR, yet TCRdb's version contains in-frame clones alone and is incomplete. Seen here are over 9,500 clones, roughly nine tenths observed once, and the top ten hold under 30%. Time point given: week 3, after first cycle of checkpoint inhibitor. The sample consisted of blood, taken from a patient treated with checkpoint blockade. Receptors were obtained from a human donor with melanoma.

This chain joins TRBV28 and TRBJ2-7; unclear D gene. Trimming removed 2 bases from V and 6 bases from J, with 5 bases in between. Looked up from germline, CDR1 is MDHEN and CDR2 is SYDVKM. The CDR3 length is 11 residues. This CDR3 is CASSLRSEQYF. The CDR3 DNA sequence: TGTGCCAGCAGTTTACGGTCCGAGCAGTACTTC.

In DNA form, the CDR3 reads TGTGCCAGCAGCTTAAGGGACACCGGGGAGCTGTTTTTT. This gives the protein CASSLRDTGELFF. This sequence joins TRBV11-3 and TRBJ2-2; D is unclear. Per germline, CDR1 SGHNT and CDR2 YENEEA. The CDR3 covers 13 residues. V was cut by 2 bases and J by 3 bases, with 4 bases left in between.

This clone was counted a few times. This CDR3 reads CASREGYNEQFF. The CDR3 DNA reads TGTGCCAGTAGGGAAGGCTACAATGAGCAGTTCTTC. The rearrangement uses TRBV19 and TRBJ2-1; D is uncertain. In germline, CDR1 is LNHDA, CDR2 SQIVND (reference sequence). Trimming took 6 bases from V and 3 from J, leaving 6 bases between them. The CDR3 contains 12 residues.

This clone was observed once. The chain has TRBV6-5 and TRBJ2-5; D remains ambiguous. The CDR3 extends over 13 amino acids. Germline values: CDR1 MNHEY, CDR2 SVGAGI. V was cut by 4 bases and J by 5 bases, with 11 bases left in between. CDR3 loop: CASSWAREETQYF. The CDR3 bases are TGTGCCAGCAGTTGGGCCAGAGAGGAGACCCAGTACTTC.

The rearrangement links TRBV19 to TRBJ2-6; D is possibly TRBD1 or TRBD2 (6 bases each). CDR1 is LNHDA, CDR2 SQIVND, per germline (reference sequence). Trimming took off 1 base at V and 0 bases at J, with 16 bases between the two ends. The CDR3 has 19 amino acids. The CDR3 is CASSIAGAGDHSGANVLTF. The CDR3 region has the DNA TGTGCCAGTAGTATAGCGGGGGCAGGTGACCACTCTGGGGCCAACGTCCTGACTTTC.

This clone was counted between two and nine times. CDR3 DNA: TGCAGTGCTAGGGAGAACACTGAAGCTTTCTTT. Encoded protein: CSARENTEAFF. The gene calls are TRBV20-1 and TRBJ1-1; D gene ambiguous. V was clipped by 3 bases and J by 1 base, with 3 bases between them. CDR3 size: 11 residues. Germline lookup yields CDR1 DFQATT and CDR2 SNEGSKA (reference sequence).

The chain combines TRBV5-1 with TRBJ1-4; D gene uncertain. CDR1 is SGHRS, CDR2 YFSETQ, per germline. The CDR3 consists of 15 residues. V was trimmed by 4 bases and J by 2 bases, leaving 12 bases between them. The CDR3 DNA sequence: TGCGCCAGCAGCCCGGGAGGGTCGACTAATGAAAAACTGTTTTTT. Translating it yields CASSPGGSTNEKLFF.

The J gene is TRBJ1-1, the V gene TRBV27, with D hard to call. The germline gives CDR1 MNHEY, CDR2 SMNVEV (reference sequence). CDR3 size: 13 residues. V was cut by 7 bases and J by 0 bases, with 9 bases left in between. The CDR3 reads CASNEGLNTEAFF. The CDR3 bases are TGTGCCAGCAATGAGGGCCTGAACACTGAAGCTTTCTTT.

The chain uses TRBV2 and TRBJ2-5; 9 bases match TRBD2. The J call may be faulty, since TRBJ2-7 better matches the DNA end. The CDR3 consists of 14 residues. Germline lookup yields CDR1 SNHLY and CDR2 FYNNEI. CDR3: CASSVAGGVYEQYF. CDR3 coding DNA: TGTGCCAGCAGTGTGGCGGGAGGGGTCTACGAGCAGTACTTC.